These T cell receptor beta chains were read from a single sample in a study of human T cells and chemical hapten exposure. From the RACE reads, TCRdb called clonotypes with MiXCR, one entry per CDR3 protein. Of around 330,000 distinct CDR3 sequences in the sample, approximately 5.8% were seen once. Material: whole blood, obtained in connection with sensitization to the hapten diphenylcyclopropenone (DPC). These receptors came from a woman younger than 30 with alopecia areata. Some clones in this sample may be carry-over from other donors' samples. Each CDR3 is given with its conserved first and last residue. Fields, in order: CDR3 length, V gene, J gene, clone size, D gene, CDR3 DNA, CDR3 protein. A D gene is named only where the DNA matches it firmly. Size is stated for part of the rows, as once, few or many counts, or as a class when the clone is expanded.

>13|TRBV12-3/TRBV12-4|TRBJ2-1|.|.
TGTGCCAGCAGTTTAAGGGGGTTAACCCCCCAGTTCTTC
CASSLRGLTPQFF
>15|TRBV27|TRBJ1-2|once|TRBD1
TGTGCCAGCAGTTTTTCCGCTCCAGGGGGGGATGGCTACACCTTC
CASSFSAPGGDGYTF
>15|TRBV12-3/TRBV12-4|TRBJ2-1|many|TRBD1
TGTGCCAGCACGCCCAGGGGACAGGTAAAATATGAGCAGTTCTTC
CASTPRGQVKYEQFF
>13|TRBV12-3/TRBV12-4|TRBJ1-2|few|.
TGTGCCAGCAGCTTTGTTGCCGGCTATGGCTACACCTTC
CASSFVAGYGYTF
>13|TRBV6-2/TRBV6-3|TRBJ2-7|many|.
TGTGCCGCCCGACCTGACGACTCCTACGAGCAGTACTTC
CAARPDDSYEQYF
>16|TRBV6-2/TRBV6-3|TRBJ2-2|few|.
TGTGCCAGCAGTTATGGAGGGGCCCCGGACACCGGGGAGCTGTTTTTT
CASSYGGAPDTGELFF
>13|TRBV29-1|TRBJ2-2|few|.
TGCAGCGTTGATGGGACGGACACCGGGGAGCTGTTTTTT
CSVDGTDTGELFF
>15|TRBV6-1|TRBJ2-1|many|TRBD2
TGTGCCAGCATTTTTTTAGCGGGGGGGCCCAATGAGCAGTTCTTC
CASIFLAGGPNEQFF
>16|TRBV4-3|TRBJ2-7|many|TRBD1
TGCGCCAGCAGCCACGGACCGGGACAGGGATCCTACGAGCAGTACTTC
CASSHGPGQGSYEQYF
>16|TRBV7-9|TRBJ1-5|.|.
TGTGCCAGCAGCTTAGGACTCAGGGGAAGCAATCAGCCCCAGCATTTT
CASSLGLRGSNQPQHF
>17|TRBV7-8|TRBJ1-2|.|TRBD1
TGTGCCAGCAGCTTAGTAGCAGGGGGCAGAGCTAACTATGGCTACACCTTC
CASSLVAGGRANYGYTF
>15|TRBV6-5|TRBJ2-2|few|TRBD1
TGTGCCAGCAGTTATGGGGACAGGAACACCGGGGAGCTGTTTTTT
CASSYGDRNTGELFF
>13|TRBV5-1|TRBJ2-5|many|.
TGCGCCAGCACTAAGGGGAATCAAGAGACCCAGTACTTC
CASTKGNQETQYF
>16|TRBV7-2|TRBJ1-4|.|.
TGTGCCAGCAGCTCCCGGGGGGCAGGGGTTAATGAAAAACTGTTTTTT
CASSSRGAGVNEKLFF